This passage covers 18 T cell receptor beta chains from one sample sequenced in a study of cytomegalovirus exposure and HLA in healthy donors (dated by TCRdb to the late 2010s). The library was generated by the immunoSEQ multiplex PCR assay. For the multiplex PCR, a mixture combining 60 forward primers for TCR Vbeta segments and 13 reverse primers for TCR Jbeta segments was used. The table comes from immuneACCESS by way of TCRdb, which keeps in-frame sequences with V and J called. Part of the clones is missing from these tables; in studies checked, under half for an unresolved V gene and the rest for unknown reasons. The sample table records about 110,000 clones; nearly 80% of these occur just once. Clones ranked in the top ten supply approximately 1.2% of the sample. The sample consisted of PBMCs. The source is a woman in her twenties or thirties in good health and CMV-seronegative.

The chain combines TRBV28 with TRBJ1-5; possible D gene TRBD1, 5 bases. From germline, CDR1 is MDHEN and CDR2 SYDVKM. The CDR3 loop spans 13 amino acids. V lost 3 bases and J lost 4, with 7 bases in between. CDR3 residues: CASSFGGNQPQHF. The CDR3 bases are TGTGCCAGCAGTTTCGGGGGAAATCAGCCCCAGCATTTT.

The rearrangement links TRBV7-2 to TRBJ1-1; a weak D match, TRBD1 (6 bases). V was trimmed by 6 bases and J by 0 bases, leaving 11 bases between them. The germline gives CDR1 SGHTA, CDR2 FQGNSA. This CDR3 contains 14 residues. The CDR3 here is CASSRTALNTEAFF. For the CDR3, the DNA is TGTGCCAGCAGTAGGACAGCACTGAACACTGAAGCTTTCTTT.

This clone has a handful of counts. This sequence joins TRBV14 and TRBJ2-7; 10 bases line up with TRBD1. CDR1 and CDR2 (germline): SGHDN, FVKESK. The junction had 2 bases not matched to a gene; V was cut back by 5 bases and J by 4 bases. The CDR3 is 13 residues long. The CDR3 protein is CASSRDRGYEQYF. The CDR3 DNA sequence: TGTGCCAGCAGCAGGGACAGGGGATACGAGCAGTACTTC.

The rearrangement links TRBV6-1 to TRBJ1-4; TRBD1 matches 8 bases. CDR3 length equals 19 residues. Germline V gene data show CDR1 as MNHNS and CDR2 as SASEGT. The ends lost 3 bases at V and 4 bases at J; junction bases unmatched: 16. The CDR3 nucleotides read TGTGCCAGCAGTGATCCGTGGGCAGGGGGCGATGGGAATAATGAAAAACTGTTTTTT. It codes for CASSDPWAGGDGNNEKLFF.

This clone came up a few times. The J gene is TRBJ2-7, the V gene TRBV30; unclear D gene. CDR3 length equals 12 residues. The ends were cut back, 1 base at V and 1 base at J, with 5 bases in the middle. Germline loops: CDR1 GTSNPN, CDR2 SVGIG (reference sequence). The CDR3 sequence is CAWSEPSYEQYF. In nucleotides, the CDR3 is TGTGCCTGGAGTGAGCCGTCCTACGAGCAGTACTTC.

The rearrangement links TRBV7-2 to TRBJ2-7; D possibly corresponds to TRBD2 (5 bases). The CDR3 is 14 amino acids. The germline V gene has CDR1 SGHTA and CDR2 FQGNSA. Trimming pared 4 bases from V and 2 bases from J, leaving 12 bases between. CDR3 protein: CASSSLGVPYEQYF. CDR3 sequence (DNA): TGTGCCAGCAGCTCCCTCGGGGTGCCCTACGAGCAGTACTTC. Combining the CDR3 with reference TRBV7-2 and TRBJ2-7 gives the whole variable domain GAGVSQSPSNKVTEKGKDVELRCDPISGHTALYWYRQSLGQGLEFLIYFQGNSAPDKSGLPSDRFSAERTGGSVSTLTIQRTQQEDSAVYLCASSSLGVPYEQYFGPGTRLTVT.

The chain combines TRBV5-1 with TRBJ2-7, with a possible D match to TRBD1 (6 bases). Germline V CDR1 and CDR2: SGHRS, YFSETQ. There are 14 residues in the CDR3. Trimming cost V 0 bases and J 3 bases, with 10 bases left between them. CDR3 region: CASSLEGQSYEQYF. The CDR3 nucleotides are TGCGCCAGCAGCTTGGAGGGACAAAGCTACGAGCAGTACTTC. Drawing the rest from reference TRBV5-1 and TRBJ2-7, the complete variable domain is KAGVTQTPRYLIKTRGQQVTLSCSPISGHRSVSWYQQTPGQGLQFLFEYFSETQRNKGNFPGRFSGRQFSNSRSEMNVSTLELGDSALYLCASSLEGQSYEQYFGPGTRLTVT.

The chain joins TRBV13 to TRBJ2-1, with D possibly being TRBD2 (5 bases). Germline CDR1 reads PRHDT; CDR2 reads FYEKMQ (reference sequence). Trimming removed 4 bases from V and 6 bases from J, with 7 bases in between. The CDR3 extends over 12 amino acids. DNA of the CDR3: TGTGCCAGCAGCTCTCGGGGCAATGAGCAGTTCTTC. Protein product: CASSSRGNEQFF.

The V and J genes are TRBV5-6 and TRBJ1-2; tentatively, D is TRBD1 (5 bases). Germline V gene lookup returns CDR1 SGHDT and CDR2 YYEEEE. V lost 4 bases, J lost 4 bases, and 17 bases lay in between. The CDR3 spans 15 residues. The CDR3 sequence: CASSAGTTSGYGYTF. CDR3 coding DNA: TGTGCCAGCAGCGCCGGGACTACGTCGGGCTATGGCTACACCTTC.

This clone was picked up a small number of times. The genes are TRBV7-6 and TRBJ2-7; tentatively, D is TRBD2 (5 bases). CDR1 and CDR2 from the germline V gene are SGHVS and FNYEAQ. The CDR3 is 14 amino acids. V gave up 1 base and J gave up 5 bases, with 12 bases separating them. The CDR3: CASSLGSGSNEQYF. DNA for the CDR3: TGTGCCAGCAGCTTAGGAAGTGGGAGCAACGAGCAGTACTTC.

V usage is TRBV19 and J usage is TRBJ2-1, with 8 positions matching TRBD2. Germline CDR1 reads LNHDA; CDR2 reads SQIVND (reference sequence). The CDR3 covers 16 residues. J lost 1 base, V lost 4 bases, and 6 bases had no gene match. DNA for the CDR3: TGTGCCAGTAGTAATCCGGCGGGAGGATCCTACAATGAGCAGTTCTTC. Translation: CASSNPAGGSYNEQFF. The full variable domain, rest sourced from reference TRBV19 and TRBJ2-1, is DGGITQSPKYLFRKEGQNVTLSCEQNLNHDAMYWYRQDPGQGLRLIYYSQIVNDFQKGDIAEGYSVSREKKESFPLTVTSAQKNPTAFYLCASSNPAGGSYNEQFFGPGTRLTVL.

V is TRBV30 and J is TRBJ1-5; TRBD1 matches at 10 bases. Germline V gene data show CDR1 as GTSNPN and CDR2 as SVGIG (reference sequence). J lost 5 bases, V lost 5 bases, and 0 bases had no gene match. The CDR3 extends over 12 amino acids. The CDR3 DNA is TGTGCCTGGGGACAGGGGGATCAGCCCCAGCATTTT. This codes for CAWGQGDQPQHF.

The chain has TRBV4-2 and TRBJ2-3, with 12 bases matching TRBD2. Germline CDR1 LGHNA, CDR2 YNFKEQ. The ends lost 0 bases at V and 0 bases at J; junction bases unmatched: 10. This CDR3 has 20 residues. CDR3 coding DNA: TGTGCCAGCAGCCAAGATCGGAGACTAGCGGGAGCCACTAGCACAGATACGCAGTATTTT. This codes for CASSQDRRLAGATSTDTQYF.

J is TRBJ2-3 and V is TRBV5-4, with TRBD1 identical over 8 bases. The CDR3 covers 14 residues. Germline-derived CDR1 and CDR2 are SGHNT and YYREEE (reference sequence). After removal of 5 bases from V and 4 bases from J, the junction contained 6 bases not matched to a gene. As DNA, the CDR3 is TGTGCCAGCAGACACGGACAGGGCTCAGATACGCAGTATTTT. Protein sequence: CASRHGQGSDTQYF.

This chain connects TRBV2 to TRBJ2-7, with a possible D match to TRBD1 (6 bases). With 5 bases removed from V and 1 base from J, the gap between germline ends came to 18 bases. This CDR3 spans 16 amino acids. Germline CDR1 SNHLY, CDR2 FYNNEI. CDR3 sequence reads: CASSPLWLGASYEQYF. The CDR3 nucleotides are TGTGCCAGCAGTCCCCTGTGGTTGGGGGCTTCCTACGAGCAGTACTTC. The full variable domain, with the rest looked up from reference TRBV2 and TRBJ2-7, is EPEVTQTPSHQVTQMGQEVILRCVPISNHLYFYWYRQILGQKVEFLVSFYNNEISEKSEIFDDQFSVERPDGSNFTLKIRSTKLEDSAMYFCASSPLWLGASYEQYFGPGTRLTVT.

This clone turned up a few times. The genes are TRBV5-1 and TRBJ2-5, with 7 bases that match TRBD1. Germline V gene data show CDR1 as SGHRS and CDR2 as YFSETQ. This CDR3 spans 16 amino acids. V shed 3 bases and J 5 bases; nucleotides not matched to a gene: 13. Here the CDR3 reads CASSSSGGQVRETQYF. DNA for the CDR3: TGCGCCAGCAGCTCCTCGGGTGGACAGGTCAGGGAGACCCAGTACTTC.

DNA for the CDR3: TGCGCCAGCAGCCAAGCCCCAGGGGTATCGGCCACAGATACGCAGTATTTT. It encodes CASSQAPGVSATDTQYF. The V gene is TRBV4-1, the J gene TRBJ2-3; a weak D match, TRBD1 (6 bases). This CDR3 region has 17 residues. Germline CDR1 and CDR2: MGHRA and YSYEKL. Trimming removed 1 base from V and 2 bases from J, with 16 bases in between.

The chain couples TRBV19 to TRBJ1-1, with D possibly being TRBD1 (5 bases). This CDR3 contains 14 residues. Germline V gene data show CDR1 as LNHDA and CDR2 as SQIVND (reference sequence). With 7 bases removed from V and 5 bases from J, the gap between germline ends came to 17 bases. Written as DNA, the CDR3 is TGTGCCAGTAAGGGAGTGATGGGGGGAACTGAAGCTTTCTTT. Its protein product is CASKGVMGGTEAFF. Combining the CDR3 with reference TRBV19 and TRBJ1-1 gives the whole variable domain DGGITQSPKYLFRKEGQNVTLSCEQNLNHDAMYWYRQDPGQGLRLIYYSQIVNDFQKGDIAEGYSVSREKKESFPLTVTSAQKNPTAFYLCASKGVMGGTEAFFGQGTRLTVV.